These 14 T cell receptor beta chains share one sample of origin, sequenced in a study of T cells in Graves' hyperthyroidism and ophthalmopathy. Amplified TCR beta CDR3 regions came from RNA transcripts. The TCR CDR3 was amplified in a first-round RT-PCR using the HTBI primer set. Each CDR3 protein is one row after TCRdb ran MiXCR on the multiplex PCR reads. The table includes about 640,000 distinct CDR3 sequences, less than 25% detected once. The material sequenced was blood. These receptors were collected from a man aged 25-40 years with Graves' ophthalmopathy.

In its sample, this clonotype was seen a few times. J is TRBJ2-1 and V is TRBV7-9; no reliable D call. The CDR3 is made up of 13 amino acids. From germline, CDR1 is SEHNR and CDR2 FQNEAQ (reference sequence). Trimming took 4 bases from V and 6 from J, leaving 10 bases between them. CDR3 in DNA: TGTGCCAGCAGCTCCCTTTTGGGCAATGAGCAGTTCTTC. It encodes CASSSLLGNEQFF.

This clonotype occurred many times. The chain carries TRBV5-1 and TRBJ1-1, with D uncertain. CDR1 is SGHRS and CDR2 is YFSETQ in the germline V gene. The CDR3 consists of 15 residues. V was clipped by 0 bases and J by 0 bases, with 9 bases between them. CDR3 sequence (DNA): TGCGCCAGCAGCTTGGCGGCAGACATGAACACTGAAGCTTTCTTT. This gives the protein CASSLAADMNTEAFF.

This clonotype was detected ten times or more. The chain combines TRBV27 with TRBJ1-1; D is uncertain. The CDR3 is 14 amino acids. In germline, CDR1 is MNHEY, CDR2 SMNVEV (reference sequence). V was clipped by 6 bases and J by 0 bases, with 11 bases between them. The CDR3 bases are TGTGCCAGCAGCGCCGGACGGATGAACACTGAAGCTTTCTTT. Translated: CASSAGRMNTEAFF.

This sequence joins TRBV12-3 or TRBV12-4 and TRBJ1-2; the D gene is possibly TRBD1 (5 bases). This CDR3 comprises 11 residues. V was clipped by 8 bases and J by 4 bases, with 8 bases between them. The CDR3 region has the DNA TGTGCCAGCGTTCAGGGCTATGGCTACACCTTC. Protein sequence: CASVQGYGYTF.

The V call is TRBV24-1, the J call TRBJ2-2; D is unclear. V was trimmed by 4 bases and J by 4 bases, leaving 3 bases between them. CDR1 is KGHDR, CDR2 SFDVKD, per germline. The CDR3 has 12 amino acids. As DNA, the CDR3 is TGTGCCACCAGTGACTTCACCGGGGAGCTGTTTTTT. Residues: CATSDFTGELFF.

This clonotype has just a few counts. The DNA of the CDR3 is TGCAGCGTTGTTGTAAGGGACAGGGGCACCGGGGAGCTGTTTTTT. Encoded protein: CSVVVRDRGTGELFF. V is TRBV29-1 and J is TRBJ2-2, with 10 bases lining up with TRBD1. V trimming: 4 bases; J trimming: 4 bases; junction bases outside the gene matches: 6. Per the germline V gene, CDR1 is SQVTM and CDR2 is ANQGSEA. CDR3 length equals 15 residues.

This clonotype was counted a few times. CDR3 bases: TGTGCCAGCAGCTCAGGACAGGGCAACATTCAGTACTTC. This codes for CASSSGQGNIQYF. J is TRBJ2-4 and V is TRBV12-3 or TRBV12-4, with TRBD1 matching 8 bases. The CDR3 consists of 13 residues. The V segment lost 6 bases and the J segment 7 bases; nucleotides outside the gene matches: 5.

The chain joins TRBV20-1 to TRBJ2-1, with D possibly being TRBD2 (6 bases). Deletions cut 5 bases from V and 8 bases from J, with 16 bases between. This CDR3 contains 13 residues. Germline lookup yields CDR1 DFQATT and CDR2 SNEGSKA (reference sequence). The CDR3 region is CSAGSGGGYEQFF. CDR3 sequence (DNA): TGCAGTGCTGGTTCTGGCGGAGGGTATGAGCAGTTCTTC.

The CDR3 spells CASSTGTKVHEQYF. The CDR3 bases are TGTGCCAGTAGTACCGGGACAAAAGTCCACGAGCAGTACTTC. The chain links TRBV19 to TRBJ2-7; D possibly corresponds to TRBD1 (6 bases). Per germline, CDR1 LNHDA and CDR2 SQIVND (reference sequence). Trimming took 4 bases from V and 5 from J, leaving 15 bases between them. The CDR3 loop spans 14 amino acids.

The chain couples TRBV19 to TRBJ2-5; the D gene is possibly TRBD1 (6 bases). The germline gives CDR1 LNHDA, CDR2 SQIVND (reference sequence). Trimming removed 1 base from V and 5 bases from J, with 14 bases in between. The CDR3 loop spans 15 amino acids. CDR3 coding DNA: TGTGCCAGTAGTATAGCCAGGACAGTCCGGGAGACCCAGTACTTC. It translates to CASSIARTVRETQYF.

In regard to this clonotype: A junction boundary mismatches the germline segment, possibly from a read error. The chain uses TRBV11-2 and TRBJ1-1; 8 bases fit TRBD1. The CDR3 length is 14 residues. Germline V gene data show CDR1 as SGHAT and CDR2 as FQNNGV. The chain's CDR3 is CTSSLFQGATEAFF. In nucleotides, the CDR3 is TGTACCAGCAGCTTATTTCAGGGGGCAACTGAAGCTTTCTTT.

The rearrangement links TRBV20-1 to TRBJ2-4; 7 bases align to TRBD1. J was trimmed by 0 bases and V by 3 bases; bases with no gene match: 8. Germline V gene data show CDR1 as DFQATT and CDR2 as SNEGSKA (reference sequence). The CDR3 contains 16 residues. The CDR3 region is CSARDPGQLAKNIQYF. The CDR3, as DNA: TGCAGTGCTAGGGACCCGGGACAGCTAGCCAAAAACATTCAGTACTTC.

The table lists this clonotype with a few counts. V gene TRBV3-1 combines with J gene TRBJ2-1; 8 bases fit TRBD2. The CDR3 runs to 18 residues. CDR1 is LGHDT, CDR2 YNNKEL, per germline (reference sequence). Losses at the gene ends were 0 bases for V and 0 bases for J; bases not matched to a gene: 7. CDR3 in DNA: TGTGCCAGCAGCCAAGATCCTCACGGGGGGGGCTCCTACAATGAGCAGTTCTTC. Its protein is CASSQDPHGGGSYNEQFF.

In its sample, this clonotype was seen a few times. The genes are TRBV7-9 and TRBJ2-1, with 7 positions matching TRBD2. The CDR3 runs to 17 residues. The V gene's germline CDR1 is SEHNR and CDR2 FQNEAQ (reference sequence). J lost 0 bases, V lost 5 bases, and 10 bases had no gene match. The CDR3 loop reads CASSAWGRGDSYNEQFF. DNA for the CDR3: TGTGCCAGCAGCGCCTGGGGCCGGGGGGACTCCTACAATGAGCAGTTCTTC.